This T cell receptor (beta chain) was retrieved from a study of shared clonotypes between healthy human individuals. Broader study findings: Memory subsets generally showed smaller estimated richness than naive subsets did.

Every subset had its genomic DNA shared out evenly among several immunoSEQ plates. The table came from immunoSEQ multiplex PCR; TCRdb's copy has only in-frame clones and leaves some out. The sample has 650,000 to 800,000 clones, just under 75% seen once. Trimming cost V 2 bases and J 0 bases, with 10 bases left between them. The germline gives CDR1 SEHNR, CDR2 FQNEAQ (reference sequence). This CDR3 spans 15 amino acids. Points on this clone: Its antigen is unknown.

The chain carries TRBV7-9 and TRBJ1-1; D not resolved. The sequence came from a woman aged 25-40 years in good health. Sequencing used memory CD4+ T cells sorted from blood. Subset indicated: CD45RA-negative fraction. CDR3: CASSLPERMNTEAFF. The CDR3 nucleotides read TGTGCCAGCAGCTTACCGGAAAGGATGAACACTGAAGCTTTCTTT.